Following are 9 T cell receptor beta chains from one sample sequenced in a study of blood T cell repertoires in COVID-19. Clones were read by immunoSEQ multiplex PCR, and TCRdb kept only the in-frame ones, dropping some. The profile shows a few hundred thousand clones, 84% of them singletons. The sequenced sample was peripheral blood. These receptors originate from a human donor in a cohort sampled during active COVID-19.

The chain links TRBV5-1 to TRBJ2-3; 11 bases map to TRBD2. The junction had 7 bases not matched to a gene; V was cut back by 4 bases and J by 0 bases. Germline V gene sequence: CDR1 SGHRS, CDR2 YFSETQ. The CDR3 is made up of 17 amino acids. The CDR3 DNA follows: TGCGCCAGCAGCCCCACAAGGACTAGCGGGAGCACAGATACGCAGTATTTT. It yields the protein CASSPTRTSGSTDTQYF.

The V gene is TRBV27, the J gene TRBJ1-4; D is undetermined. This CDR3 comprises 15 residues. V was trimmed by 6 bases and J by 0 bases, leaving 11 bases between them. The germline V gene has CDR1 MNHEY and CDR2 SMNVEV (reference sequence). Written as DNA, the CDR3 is TGTGCCAGCAGGAGAAGCAGGCCAACTAATGAAAAACTGTTTTTT. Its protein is CASRRSRPTNEKLFF.

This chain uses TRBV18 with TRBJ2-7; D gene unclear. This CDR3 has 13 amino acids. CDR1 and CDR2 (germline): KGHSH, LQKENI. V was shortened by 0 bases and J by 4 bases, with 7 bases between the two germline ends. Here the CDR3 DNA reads TGTGCCAGCTCACCACCACAGAATTACGAGCAGTACTTC. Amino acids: CASSPPQNYEQYF.

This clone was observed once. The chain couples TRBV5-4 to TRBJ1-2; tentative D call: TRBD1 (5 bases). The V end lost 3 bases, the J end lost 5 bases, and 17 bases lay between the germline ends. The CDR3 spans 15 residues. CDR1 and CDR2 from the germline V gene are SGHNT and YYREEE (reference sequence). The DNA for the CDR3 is TGTGCCAGCAGCTACGGGCGTCGGGAGGGGTATGGCTACACCTTC. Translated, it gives CASSYGRREGYGYTF.

DNA for the CDR3: TGTGCCAGCAGTTACTCTGAAGCGGATTCACCCCTCCACTTT. Translated: CASSYSEADSPLHF. This chain connects TRBV6-5 to TRBJ1-6; unclear D gene. Germline V gives CDR1 MNHEY, CDR2 SVGAGI. CDR3 length: 14 amino acids. V lost 0 bases and J 8 bases, leaving 8 bases between the germline ends.

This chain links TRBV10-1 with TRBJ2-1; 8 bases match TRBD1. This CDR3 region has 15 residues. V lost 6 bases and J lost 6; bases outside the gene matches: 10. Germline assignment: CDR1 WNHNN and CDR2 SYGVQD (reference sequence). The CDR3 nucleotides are TGCGCCAGCAGCCCGACAGGGGCCCTTAGCAATGAGCAGTTCTTC. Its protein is CASSPTGALSNEQFF.

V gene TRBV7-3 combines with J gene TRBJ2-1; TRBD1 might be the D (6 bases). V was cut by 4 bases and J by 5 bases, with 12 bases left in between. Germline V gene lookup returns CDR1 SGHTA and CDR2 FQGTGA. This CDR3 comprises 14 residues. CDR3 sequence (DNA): TGTGCCAGCAGCTCAGGGGCAGCGGACAATGAGCAGTTCTTC. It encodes CASSSGAADNEQFF.

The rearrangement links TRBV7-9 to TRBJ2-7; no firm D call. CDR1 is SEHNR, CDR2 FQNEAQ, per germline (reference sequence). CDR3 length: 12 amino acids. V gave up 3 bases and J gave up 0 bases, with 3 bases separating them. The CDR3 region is CASSFGSYEQYF. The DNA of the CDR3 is TGTGCCAGCAGCTTCGGCTCCTACGAGCAGTACTTC.

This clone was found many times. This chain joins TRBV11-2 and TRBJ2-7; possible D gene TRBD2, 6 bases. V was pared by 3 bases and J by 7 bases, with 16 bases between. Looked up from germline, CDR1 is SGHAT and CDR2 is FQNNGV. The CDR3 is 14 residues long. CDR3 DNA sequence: TGTGCCAGCAGCTTCTCGGGGGTTGATTGGGAGCAGTACTTC. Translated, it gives CASSFSGVDWEQYF.